This T cell receptor beta chain was identified in a study of Graves' ophthalmopathy and Graves' hyperthyroidism. Reliance was placed on clinical symptoms, serum thyroxine, TRAb, thyroid ultrasound and orbital computed tomography for diagnosis. The V end lost 1 base, the J end lost 0 bases, and 9 bases lay between the germline ends. The CDR3 length is 15 residues. The authors amplified TCR beta CDR3 regions, and they did so from RNA transcripts for repertoire sequencing. The library came from an HTBI-primed first-round RT-PCR and a second-round multiplex PCR. A single record per CDR3 protein comes from TCRdb applying MiXCR to the multiplex PCR reads. The sample shows 600,000 to 950,000 distinct CDR3 sequences, around 40% of them seen only once.

The sequence derives from an adult man with Graves' ophthalmopathy. Specimen: peripheral blood. The chain combines TRBV12-3 or TRBV12-4 with TRBJ1-2; possible D gene TRBD1, 5 bases. The CDR3 region has the DNA TGTGCCAGCAGTTTAGGGGACGGAGCTAACTATGGCTACACCTTC. This codes for CASSLGDGANYGYTF.